This record covers a single T cell receptor beta chain. The antigen is unknown. The table came from immunoSEQ multiplex PCR; TCRdb's copy has only in-frame clones and leaves some out. Among about 37,000 clones listed, roughly 88% were seen once. This specimen belongs to a study of CD4 T cells in relation to SARS-CoV-2 and coronaviruses. Study at large: Patient ages ranged from roughly 20 to 80, median 38.

Notes on the study in general: Each donor contributed either pre-pandemic or post-infection samples, not both. Culture-expanded clones reflect memory recall rather than primary priming during culture.

Cryopreserved PBMCs were CD4-enriched, then split into naive and memory cells. Germline V gene sequence: CDR1 SNHLY, CDR2 FYNNEI. The ends were cut back, 4 bases at V and 3 bases at J, with 5 bases in the middle. The CDR3 extends over 12 amino acids. This chain uses TRBV2 with TRBJ2-3; D gene ambiguous. This TCR derives from an adult with COVID-19. The sample comprised memory CD4+ T cells from PBMCs. The chain's CDR3 is CASSGGTDTQYF. The CDR3 bases are TGTGCCAGCAGTGGGGGAACAGATACGCAGTATTTT.